The 23 T cell receptor beta chains reported below all come from one sample, sequenced in a study of response to subunit inactivated influenza vaccine. Using its own MiXCR run on the RT-PCR reads, TCRdb lists one record per CDR3 protein. The profile shows over 750,000 distinct CDR3 sequences, 21% of them singletons. Specimen: PBMCs from blood, collected approximately 5 days after vaccination. The receptor source for this set is a man in his fifties or sixties who received an inactivated influenza vaccine.

This clonotype was counted between two and nine times. This chain uses TRBV6-2 or TRBV6-3 with TRBJ2-1; D is ambiguous. The CDR3 length is 14 residues. V lost 2 bases, J lost 11 bases, and 16 bases lay in between. The germline V gene encodes CDR1 MNHEY and CDR2 SVGEGT. The DNA of the CDR3 is TGTGCCAGCAGTTACGCGAACCTTGACTGGAAGCAGTTCTTC. Translation: CASSYANLDWKQFF.

V is TRBV11-2 and J is TRBJ1-5; 8 positions agree with TRBD1. V lost 0 bases to trimming and J lost 6 bases; unmatched junction nucleotides: 4. CDR1 and CDR2 from the germline V gene are SGHAT and FQNNGV. The length of the CDR3 is 15 residues. The CDR3 region has the DNA TGTGCCAGCAGCTTAGACAGGGGGCACGGTCAGCCCCAGCATTTT. Translation gives CASSLDRGHGQPQHF.

Regarding this clonotype: The junction shows a germline mismatch at one end, possibly a read error. Here the CDR3 DNA reads TGTGCCAGCAGAGGGACAGGGGGCGCCTATGGCGACACCTTC. Translation: CASRGTGGAYGDTF. This chain uses TRBV6-1 with TRBJ1-2, with 12 nucleotides matching TRBD1. The germline V gene encodes CDR1 MNHNS and CDR2 SASEGT. This CDR3 contains 14 residues.

CDR3 sequence (DNA): TGCAGTGCTAGAGATTGGCAGAAGAACACTGAAGCTTTCTTT. Its translation is CSARDWQKNTEAFF. V is TRBV20-1 and J is TRBJ1-1; D is ambiguous. There are 14 residues in the CDR3. CDR1 is DFQATT and CDR2 is SNEGSKA in the germline V gene (reference sequence). The V end was cut by 0 bases, the J end by 1 base, with 9 bases between.

J is TRBJ2-5 and V is TRBV7-2, with 8 bases that match TRBD2. V dropped 2 bases and J dropped 5; count of bases not matched to a gene: 7. In germline, CDR1 is SGHTA, CDR2 FQGNSA. This CDR3 spans 15 amino acids. The CDR3 reads CASSLYRGGLETQYF. For the CDR3, the DNA is TGTGCCAGCAGCTTATATCGGGGGGGCCTTGAGACCCAGTACTTC.

This clonotype occurred a few times. This chain joins TRBV5-1 and TRBJ1-1; TRBD1 agrees at 10 bases. J gave up 8 bases and V 5 bases, and 3 bases lay outside the gene matches. Looked up from germline, CDR1 is SGHRS and CDR2 is YFSETQ. The CDR3 contains 12 residues. The DNA for the CDR3 is TGCGCCAGCAGTTGGGACAGGGGAGAAGCTTTCTTT. Amino acids: CASSWDRGEAFF.

This clonotype has a count of ten or more. J is TRBJ2-1 and V is TRBV29-1, with 14 bases matching TRBD2. V was clipped by 6 bases and J by 7 bases; unmatched bases: 14. Germline V CDR1 and CDR2: SQVTM, ANQGSEA. The CDR3 is 17 residues long. The DNA of the CDR3 is TGCAGCGTGGGAGGGACTAGCGGGAGTCTTGGTGTAAATGAGCAGTTCTTC. Translation: CSVGGTSGSLGVNEQFF.

The CDR3 DNA sequence: TGTGCCAGCAGGGGGGGTGCAGAGACCCAGTACTTC. Amino acid sequence: CASRGGAETQYF. This rearrangement joins TRBV12-3 or TRBV12-4 to TRBJ2-5; tentatively, D is TRBD2 (6 bases). Trimming removed 6 bases from V and 4 bases from J, with 9 bases in between. This CDR3 region has 12 residues.

There are a few counts of this clonotype. The rearrangement links TRBV20-1 to TRBJ2-7; no reliable D call. The CDR3 consists of 12 residues. CDR1 and CDR2 from the germline V gene are DFQATT and SNEGSKA (reference sequence). Trimming left V 3 bases short and J 2 bases short, with 8 bases between. CDR3 sequence (DNA): TGCAGTGCTAGGCCGGCAGCCTACGAGCAGTACTTC. Translation gives CSARPAAYEQYF.

This chain uses TRBV27 with TRBJ1-2; D is possibly TRBD1 (6 bases). The CDR3 has 15 residues. Per the germline V gene, CDR1 is MNHEY and CDR2 is SMNVEV (reference sequence). The V and J ends lost 3 bases and 8 bases respectively, with 19 bases between them. The CDR3 nucleotides are TGTGCCAGCAGTTTGACGGGACATTTGACTAGAGGCTACACCTTC. It codes for CASSLTGHLTRGYTF.

In its sample, this clonotype was seen many times. The V call is TRBV7-2, the J call TRBJ1-6, with no clear D. In germline, CDR1 is SGHTA, CDR2 FQGNSA. Trimming stripped 5 bases from V and 13 bases from J, with 15 bases between. This CDR3 is 13 amino acids long. CDR3 residues: CASSPLGLSPLHF. The CDR3 nucleotides read TGTGCCAGCAGCCCCCTCGGGCTATCCCCCCTCCACTTT.

The table lists this clonotype with many counts. J is TRBJ2-1 and V is TRBV4-2, with a tentative D call TRBD1 (6 bases). The CDR3 consists of 11 residues. Trimming cost V 1 base and J 11 bases, with 6 bases left between them. Germline loops: CDR1 LGHNA, CDR2 YNFKEQ. The CDR3 DNA sequence: TGTGCCAGCAGCCAAGGGGGGCAGCAGTTCTTC. Encoded protein: CASSQGGQQFF.

This clonotype was counted only a few times. The rearrangement joins TRBV20-1 to TRBJ2-1; D remains unclear. Looked up from germline, CDR1 is DFQATT and CDR2 is SNEGSKA (reference sequence). This CDR3 spans 17 amino acids. V shed 0 bases and J shed 0 bases, with 15 bases lying between them. In nucleotides, the CDR3 is TGCAGTGCTAGAGATCCAAACTTCCTGAGCTCCTACAATGAGCAGTTCTTC. This encodes CSARDPNFLSSYNEQFF.

The chain carries TRBV30 and TRBJ2-5, with TRBD1 as a possible D gene (6 bases). V shed 4 bases and J shed 6 bases, with 12 bases lying between them. The length of the CDR3 is 12 residues. CDR1 and CDR2 from the germline V gene are GTSNPN and SVGIG (reference sequence). For the CDR3, the DNA is TGTGCCTGGAACCAGGGGCGACAGACCCAGTACTTC. It encodes CAWNQGRQTQYF.

J is TRBJ1-4 and V is TRBV5-1; 8 bases match TRBD1. With V trimmed by 0 bases and J by 3 bases, 7 bases remained unmatched. This CDR3 comprises 17 residues. Germline V gene lookup returns CDR1 SGHRS and CDR2 YFSETQ. As DNA, the CDR3 is TGCGCCAGCAGCTTGGGGACAGGGTTGCGGCCTAATGAAAAACTGTTTTTT. It encodes CASSLGTGLRPNEKLFF. Together with reference TRBV5-1 and TRBJ1-4, the CDR3 gives the full variable domain: KAGVTQTPRYLIKTRGQQVTLSCSPISGHRSVSWYQQTPGQGLQFLFEYFSETQRNKGNFPGRFSGRQFSNSRSEMNVSTLELGDSALYLCASSLGTGLRPNEKLFFGSGTQLSVL.

The sample holds a few counts of this clonotype. J is TRBJ1-2 and V is TRBV20-1; D might be TRBD1 (5 bases). The V and J ends lost 3 bases and 4 bases respectively, with 12 bases between them. Germline lookup yields CDR1 DFQATT and CDR2 SNEGSKA (reference sequence). CDR3 length: 13 residues. Written as DNA, the CDR3 is TGCAGTGCTAGCCAGGGACCCGTCTATGGCTACACCTTC. It is translated as CSASQGPVYGYTF.

This chain links TRBV7-9 with TRBJ2-5, with 8 positions matching TRBD1. The V gene's germline CDR1 is SEHNR and CDR2 FQNEAQ (reference sequence). CDR3 size: 16 residues. The junction had 14 bases not matched to a gene; V was cut back by 5 bases and J by 6 bases. CDR3 loop: CASSRMTGDGVKTQYF. The CDR3 DNA reads TGTGCCAGCAGCCGAATGACAGGGGATGGGGTAAAGACCCAGTACTTC. The entire variable domain, with the rest obtained from reference TRBV7-9 and TRBJ2-5, is as follows: DTGVSQNPRHKITKRGQNVTFRCDPISEHNRLYWYRQTLGQGPEFLTYFQNEAQLEKSRLLSDRFSAERPKGSFSTLEIQRTEQGDSAMYLCASSRMTGDGVKTQYFGPGTRLLVL.

The sample holds a few counts of this clonotype. The chain carries TRBV20-1 and TRBJ2-3; 8 nucleotides agree with TRBD2. J lost 1 base, V lost 0 bases, and 6 bases had no gene match. The CDR3 length is 16 residues. Germline loops: CDR1 DFQATT, CDR2 SNEGSKA (reference sequence). The CDR3 reads CSARDIAGWGTDTQYF. The CDR3 DNA is TGCAGTGCTAGAGACATAGCGGGATGGGGCACAGATACGCAGTATTTT.

There are a few counts of this clonotype. The chain is built from TRBV6-1 and TRBJ1-1, with no clear D. The V gene's germline CDR1 is MNHNS and CDR2 SASEGT. There are 12 residues in the CDR3. Between the trimmed V and J ends, which lost 5 bases and 4 bases, there was a span of 8 bases. The CDR3 spells CASSTAFTEAFF. The CDR3 DNA reads TGTGCCAGCAGTACGGCTTTCACTGAAGCTTTCTTT.

The V call is TRBV7-6, the J call TRBJ2-2; TRBD2 is a possible D gene (6 bases). CDR1 SGHVS and CDR2 FNYEAQ come from the germline V gene. V was shortened by 3 bases and J by 3 bases, with 23 bases between the two germline ends. The CDR3 spans 19 residues. CDR3 amino acids: CASSFLLGTLGADTGELFF. The CDR3 DNA reads as TGTGCCAGCAGCTTCCTTCTTGGGACTCTCGGAGCAGACACCGGGGAGCTGTTTTTT.

The CDR3 bases are TGTGCCAGCAGCTCACTAGCGGGGGGGATATACAATGAGCAGTTCTTC. Amino acid sequence: CASSSLAGGIYNEQFF. The gene calls are TRBV7-2 and TRBJ2-1; 13 nucleotides agree with TRBD2. J was trimmed by 4 bases and V by 4 bases; bases with no gene match: 4. This CDR3 contains 16 residues. Germline V lookup: CDR1 SGHTA, CDR2 FQGNSA.

This clonotype was seen only a few times. The chain carries TRBV29-1 and TRBJ2-7, with 9 positions matching TRBD1. Looked up from germline, CDR1 is SQVTM and CDR2 is ANQGSEA. The CDR3 covers 15 residues. V dropped 0 bases and J dropped 6; count of bases not matched to a gene: 9. The CDR3 spells CSVEDLDRGIREQYF. In DNA form, the CDR3 reads TGCAGCGTTGAAGATCTGGACAGGGGTATCCGCGAGCAGTACTTC.

This chain links TRBV7-2 with TRBJ2-7; 7 positions agree with TRBD2. Germline loops: CDR1 SGHTA, CDR2 FQGNSA. The CDR3 has 14 residues. With V trimmed by 3 bases and J by 3 bases, 5 bases remained unmatched. The CDR3 reads CASSFLAVGYEQYF. Written as DNA, the CDR3 is TGTGCCAGCAGCTTTCTAGCGGTAGGCTACGAGCAGTACTTC.